Included here is one T cell receptor beta chain sequence, with context. These data are taken from a study of PD-L1 blockade in urothelial cancer. At the level of the study: Male patients with bladder-origin urothelial cancer numbered twenty-five of 29. Between 0 and 3 chemotherapy regimens preceded treatment for each patient. The analyses of blood took place 3 weeks (second dose) and 6 weeks after treatment start.

The CDR3 totals 15 residues. CDR1 and CDR2 from the germline V gene are LNHDA and SQIVND (reference sequence). Unmatched junction bases numbered 3, after V lost 5 bases and J lost 4 bases. As for time point: pretreatment peripheral blood. Enrolled patients showed locally advanced or metastatic urothelial carcinoma. Profiled with immunoSEQ multiplex PCR; TCRdb holds only in-frame clones, not every one. The sample records roughly 56,000 clones, around 83% being singletons. Sample: PBMCs, taken around atezolizumab (anti-PD-L1) treatment. The chain is built from TRBV19 and TRBJ2-1; 12 nucleotides line up with TRBD2. This sequence was found in a man aged 55 to 70 with urothelial cancer. CDR3 nucleotides: TGTGCCAGTAGTGGTCTAGCGGGAGGGTACAATGAGCAGTTCTTC. It specifies CASSGLAGGYNEQFF. The full variable domain, its missing parts supplied by reference TRBV19 and TRBJ2-1, is DGGITQSPKYLFRKEGQNVTLSCEQNLNHDAMYWYRQDPGQGLRLIYYSQIVNDFQKGDIAEGYSVSREKKESFPLTVTSAQKNPTAFYLCASSGLAGGYNEQFFGPGTRLTVL.